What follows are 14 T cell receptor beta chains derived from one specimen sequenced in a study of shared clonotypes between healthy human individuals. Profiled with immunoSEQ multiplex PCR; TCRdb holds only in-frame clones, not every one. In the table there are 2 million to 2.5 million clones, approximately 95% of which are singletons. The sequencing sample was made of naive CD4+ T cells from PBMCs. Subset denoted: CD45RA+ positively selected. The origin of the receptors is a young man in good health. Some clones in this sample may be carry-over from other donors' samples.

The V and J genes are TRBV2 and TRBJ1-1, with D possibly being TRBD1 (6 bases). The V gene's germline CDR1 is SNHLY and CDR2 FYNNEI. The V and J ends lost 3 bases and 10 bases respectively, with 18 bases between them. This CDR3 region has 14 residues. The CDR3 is CASSEIGQPGGAFF. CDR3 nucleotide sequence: TGTGCCAGCAGTGAGATAGGACAGCCGGGTGGAGCTTTCTTT. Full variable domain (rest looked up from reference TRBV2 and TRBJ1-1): EPEVTQTPSHQVTQMGQEVILRCVPISNHLYFYWYRQILGQKVEFLVSFYNNEISEKSEIFDDQFSVERPDGSNFTLKIRSTKLEDSAMYFCASSEIGQPGGAFFGQGTRLTVV.

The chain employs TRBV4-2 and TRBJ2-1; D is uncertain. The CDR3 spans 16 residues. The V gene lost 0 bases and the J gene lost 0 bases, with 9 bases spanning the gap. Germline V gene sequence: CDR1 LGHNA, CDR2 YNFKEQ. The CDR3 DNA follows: TGTGCCAGCAGCCAAGATGTGGCGGCCTCCTACAATGAGCAGTTCTTC. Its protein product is CASSQDVAASYNEQFF.

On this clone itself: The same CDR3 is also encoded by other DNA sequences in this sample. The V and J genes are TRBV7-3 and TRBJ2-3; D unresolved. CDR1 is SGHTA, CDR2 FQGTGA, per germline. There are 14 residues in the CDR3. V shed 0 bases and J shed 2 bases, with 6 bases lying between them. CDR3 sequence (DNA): TGTGCCAGCAGCTTAACGGGTCCCACAGATACGCAGTATTTT. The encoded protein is CASSLTGPTDTQYF. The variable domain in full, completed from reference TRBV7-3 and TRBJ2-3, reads GAGVSQTPSNKVTEKGKYVELRCDPISGHTALYWYRQSLGQGPEFLIYFQGTGAADDSGLPNDRFFAVRPEGSVSTLKIQRTERGDSAVYLCASSLTGPTDTQYFGPGTRLTVL.

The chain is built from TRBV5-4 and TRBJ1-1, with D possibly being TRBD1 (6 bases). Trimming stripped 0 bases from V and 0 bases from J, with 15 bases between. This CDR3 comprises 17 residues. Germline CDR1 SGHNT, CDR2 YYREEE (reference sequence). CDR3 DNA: TGTGCCAGCAGCTTGGCCGGGACAAGGCTCATGAACACTGAAGCTTTCTTT. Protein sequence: CASSLAGTRLMNTEAFF.

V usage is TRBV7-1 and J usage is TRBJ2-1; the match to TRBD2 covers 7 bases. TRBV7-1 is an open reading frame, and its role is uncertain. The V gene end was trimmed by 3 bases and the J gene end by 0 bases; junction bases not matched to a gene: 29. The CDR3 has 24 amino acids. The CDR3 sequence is CASSSPLSGSIPGRQSSSYNEQFF. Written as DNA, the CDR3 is TGTGCCAGCAGCTCTCCACTTAGCGGGTCTATCCCGGGGCGCCAAAGCAGCTCCTACAATGAGCAGTTCTTC.

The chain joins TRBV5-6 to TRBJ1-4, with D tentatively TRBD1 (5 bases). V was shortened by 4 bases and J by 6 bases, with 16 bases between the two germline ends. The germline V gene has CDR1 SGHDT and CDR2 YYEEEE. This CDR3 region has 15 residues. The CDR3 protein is CASSKTGQRDEKLFF. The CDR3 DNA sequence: TGTGCCAGCAGCAAAACGGGGCAGAGGGATGAAAAACTGTTTTTT.

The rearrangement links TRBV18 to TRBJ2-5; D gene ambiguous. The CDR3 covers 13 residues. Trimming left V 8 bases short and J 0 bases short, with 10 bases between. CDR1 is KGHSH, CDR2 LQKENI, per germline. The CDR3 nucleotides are TGTGCCAGCACGGGCCAGTACCAAGAGACCCAGTACTTC. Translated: CASTGQYQETQYF.

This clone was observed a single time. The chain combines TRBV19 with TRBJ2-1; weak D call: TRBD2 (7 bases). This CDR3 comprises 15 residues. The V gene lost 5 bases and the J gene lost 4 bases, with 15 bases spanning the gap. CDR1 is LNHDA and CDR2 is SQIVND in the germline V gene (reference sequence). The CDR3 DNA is TGTGCCAGTAGTGGGCCGGGGGGCGGTTACAATGAGCAGTTCTTC. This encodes CASSGPGGGYNEQFF.

In nucleotides, the CDR3 is TGCGCCAGCAGCCAAGAGGGCTCACACAGGGGGAATAACTATGGCTACACCTTC. Its translation is CASSQEGSHRGNNYGYTF. This sequence joins TRBV4-1 and TRBJ1-2; TRBD1 matches 8 bases. The CDR3 runs 18 residues. Germline V gives CDR1 MGHRA, CDR2 YSYEKL. Trimming at V came to 0 bases and at J to 1 base, leaving 10 bases not matched to a gene.

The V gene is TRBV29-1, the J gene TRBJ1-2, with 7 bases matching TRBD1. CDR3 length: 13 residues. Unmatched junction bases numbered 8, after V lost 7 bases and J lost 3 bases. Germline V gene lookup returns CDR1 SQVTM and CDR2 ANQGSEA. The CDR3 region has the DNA TGCAGCGCCACCCCCGGGACAGACTATGGCTACACCTTC. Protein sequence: CSATPGTDYGYTF.

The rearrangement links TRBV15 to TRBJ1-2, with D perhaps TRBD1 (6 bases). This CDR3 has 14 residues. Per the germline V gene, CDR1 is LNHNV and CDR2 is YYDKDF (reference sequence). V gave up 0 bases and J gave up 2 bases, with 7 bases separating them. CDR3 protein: CATSRETGNYGYTF. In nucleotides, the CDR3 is TGTGCCACCAGCAGAGAAACAGGGAACTATGGCTACACCTTC.

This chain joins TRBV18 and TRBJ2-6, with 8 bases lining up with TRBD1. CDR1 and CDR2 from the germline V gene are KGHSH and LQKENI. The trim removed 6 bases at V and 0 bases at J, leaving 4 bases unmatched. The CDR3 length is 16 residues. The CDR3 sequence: CASSGQGASGANVLTF. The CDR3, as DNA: TGTGCCAGCTCCGGACAGGGAGCCTCTGGGGCCAACGTCCTGACTTTC.

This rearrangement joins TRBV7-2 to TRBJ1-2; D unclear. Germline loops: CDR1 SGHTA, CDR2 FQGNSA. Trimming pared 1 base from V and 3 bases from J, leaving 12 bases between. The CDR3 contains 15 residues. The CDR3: CASSLEPGSYYGYTF. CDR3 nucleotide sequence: TGTGCCAGCAGCTTAGAGCCGGGGTCGTACTATGGCTACACCTTC.

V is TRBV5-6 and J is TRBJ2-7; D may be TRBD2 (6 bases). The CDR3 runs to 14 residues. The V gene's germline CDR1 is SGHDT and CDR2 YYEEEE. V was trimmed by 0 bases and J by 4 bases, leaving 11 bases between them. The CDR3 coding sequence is TGTGCCAGCAGCTTGGGGCCGGGAGTTTACGAGCAGTACTTC. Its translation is CASSLGPGVYEQYF.